This is a list of T cell receptor beta chains from one sample in a study of T-cell reconstitution after alpha-beta-depleted transplantation in children. TCRdb fed the PCR reads into MiXCR, producing one record per CDR3 protein. The sample records around 410,000 distinct CDR3 sequences, roughly a tenth being singletons. The input for sequencing was PBMCs from the stem cell graft donor, taken from the stem cell graft. The receptors shown here come from a human donor who donated a stem cell graft to a child with acute myeloid leukemia. Both conserved end residues are part of each CDR3. D genes are given only for firm matches. Clone size is stated in some rows and not others, as once, few, many or a class when expanded.

>TRBJ2-5|many|TRBD2|TRBV2
CASTRARGGAIGETQYF
TGTGCCAGCACGAGGGCCCGCGGGGGGGCCATAGGAGAGACCCAGTACTTC
>TRBJ1-2|.|.|TRBV29-1
CSVHAGGNGYTF
TGCAGCGTTCATGCGGGGGGGAATGGCTACACCTTC
>TRBJ2-7|few|TRBD1|TRBV3-1
CASSQTTGGFNEQYF
TGTGCCAGCAGCCAGACGACAGGGGGATTCAACGAGCAGTACTTC
>TRBJ1-1|.|TRBD1|TRBV5-1
CASRSPGQGNTEAFF
TGCGCCAGCAGATCCCCGGGACAGGGAAACACTGAAGCTTTCTTT
>TRBJ2-1|few|TRBD2|TRBV11-1
CASSLKPPGSGRRYNEQFF
TGTGCCAGCAGCTTGAAACCCCCGGGTAGCGGGAGGAGGTACAATGAGCAGTTCTTC
>TRBJ2-1|few|TRBD1|TRBV7-2
CASSRDRVGVPEQFF
TGTGCCAGCAGCAGGGACAGGGTGGGGGTCCCTGAGCAGTTCTTC
>TRBJ1-2|many|.|TRBV7-8
CASSLERFNYGYTF
TGTGCCAGCAGCTTAGAGCGGTTCAACTATGGCTACACCTTC
>TRBJ2-1|.|.|TRBV5-1
CASSFLGQGYDEQFF
TGCGCCAGCAGCTTCCTTGGCCAGGGGTACGATGAGCAGTTCTTC
>TRBJ1-1|.|.|TRBV2
CASSAQGSFTEAFF
TGTGCCAGCAGTGCGCAGGGCTCATTCACTGAAGCTTTCTTT
>TRBJ1-5|many|.|TRBV5-5
CASSFSGGDQPQHF
TGTGCCAGCAGCTTTAGCGGGGGTGATCAGCCCCAGCATTTT
>TRBJ1-2|few|.|TRBV5-5
CASSFSPPNYGYTF
TGTGCCAGCAGCTTTAGTCCCCCCAACTATGGCTACACCTTC
>TRBJ2-1|.|TRBD2|TRBV4-3
CASSPIAGVFYNEQFF
TGCGCCAGCAGCCCGATAGCGGGAGTCTTCTACAATGAGCAGTTCTTC
>TRBJ1-1|many|.|TRBV25-1
CASRAGSNTEAFF
TGTGCCAGCAGAGCCGGGTCCAACACTGAAGCTTTCTTT
>TRBJ2-5|few|.|TRBV7-8
CASSPRPETQYF
TGTGCCAGCAGCCCCAGACCAGAGACCCAGTACTTC
>TRBJ2-1|few|.|TRBV28
CASLRTYNEQFF
TGTGCCAGCCTCAGAACCTACAATGAGCAGTTCTTC
>TRBJ2-2|many|.|TRBV20-1
CSARAPPYTGELFF
TGCAGTGCTAGGGCCCCCCCATACACCGGGGAGCTGTTTTTT
>TRBJ2-5|few|TRBD2|TRBV20-1
CSASPTGLAGGGETQYF
TGCAGTGCTAGTCCCACGGGACTAGCGGGAGGTGGAGAGACCCAGTACTTC
>TRBJ2-6|.|.|TRBV21-1
CASSNPSAGANVLTF
TGTGCCAGCAGCAATCCTTCAGCCGGGGCCAACGTCCTGACTTTC
>TRBJ1-1|few|TRBD1|TRBV12-3/TRBV12-4
CASSHPHRGTEAFF
TGTGCCAGCAGTCACCCCCACAGGGGTACTGAAGCTTTCTTT
>TRBJ1-1|.|.|TRBV12-5
CASGSGMNTEAFF
TGTGCTAGTGGGTCAGGCATGAACACTGAAGCTTTCTTT
>TRBJ2-5|few|.|TRBV5-1
CASSRRGPVGGETQYF
TGCGCCAGCAGTCGGAGAGGGCCCGTAGGGGGAGAGACCCAGTACTTC
>TRBJ2-1|.|TRBD2|TRBV12-3/TRBV12-4
CASRWGGGANEQFF
TGTGCCAGCAGATGGGGCGGGGGGGCCAATGAGCAGTTCTTC
>TRBJ2-7|few|TRBD2|TRBV4-3
CASSQFSGSSYEQYF
TGCGCCAGCAGCCAATTTAGCGGGAGTTCCTACGAGCAGTACTTC
>TRBJ2-1|many|TRBD1|TRBV4-2
CASSPDGDRDLKFLSEQFF
TGTGCCAGCAGCCCGGACGGGGACAGGGATCTTAAGTTCCTAAGTGAGCAGTTCTTC
>TRBJ1-3|few|.|TRBV4-1
CASSQVNFLGSSGNTIYF
TGCGCCAGCAGCCAAGTGAATTTTTTGGGCAGCTCGGGAAACACCATATATTTT
>TRBJ1-1|.|.|TRBV20-1
CSAPSDTEAFF
TGCAGTGCCCCTAGTGACACTGAAGCTTTCTTT
>TRBJ2-5|.|.|TRBV29-1
CSVPGGQLQETQYF
TGCAGCGTTCCCGGGGGGCAGCTTCAAGAGACCCAGTACTTC
>TRBJ2-2|few|.|TRBV12-3/TRBV12-4
CASRETGAGELFF
TGTGCCAGCAGAGAAACAGGAGCCGGGGAGCTGTTTTTT
>TRBJ2-1|many|.|TRBV29-1
CSVGRQNNEQFF
TGCAGCGTTGGTAGACAGAACAATGAGCAGTTCTTC
>TRBJ2-1|.|TRBD2|TRBV5-1
CASSAGSSGSNYNEQFF
TGCGCCAGCAGCGCGGGTTCTAGCGGGAGCAACTACAATGAGCAGTTCTTC
>TRBJ2-3|.|TRBD1|TRBV7-6
CASSFPTGGLTDTQYF
TGTGCCAGCAGCTTTCCGACAGGGGGCTTAACAGATACGCAGTATTTT
>TRBJ2-5|few|TRBD2|TRBV6-1
CASRKPGLAGFETQYF
TGTGCCAGCAGGAAACCGGGACTAGCGGGATTTGAGACCCAGTACTTC
>TRBJ2-1|.|TRBD2|TRBV29-1
CSVGLAVTNEQFF
TGCAGCGTGGGACTAGCGGTAACAAATGAGCAGTTCTTC
>TRBJ1-5|.|.|TRBV5-1
CASSQGPDQPQHF
TGCGCCAGCAGCCAGGGACCGGATCAGCCCCAGCATTTT
>TRBJ1-1|.|.|TRBV27
CASSLGGIPNTEAFF
TGTGCCAGCAGTTTAGGGGGTATTCCTAACACTGAAGCTTTCTTT
>TRBJ1-4|.|.|TRBV9
CGSSVNIGTKLFF
TGTGGCAGCAGCGTTAATATTGGGACTAAACTGTTTTTT
>TRBJ2-5|few|.|TRBV12-3/TRBV12-4
CASSFGVVGETQYF
TGTGCCAGCAGTTTTGGGGTTGTAGGGGAGACCCAGTACTTC
>TRBJ1-4|many|.|TRBV18
CASSPNGNEKLFF
TGTGCCAGCTCACCAAACGGGAATGAAAAACTGTTTTTT
>TRBJ2-1|.|TRBD1|TRBV5-6
CASSTGQAYNEQFF
TGTGCCAGCAGCACGGGACAGGCCTACAATGAGCAGTTCTTC
>TRBJ2-2|few|TRBD2|TRBV12-3/TRBV12-4
CASSSLAGRGTGELFF
TGTGCCAGCAGTTCTCTAGCGGGGCGGGGCACCGGGGAGCTGTTTTTT
>TRBJ2-5|.|.|TRBV30
CAWSPGFQETQYF
TGTGCCTGGAGCCCAGGATTTCAAGAGACCCAGTACTTC
>TRBJ2-2|.|.|TRBV10-3
CAISPHQKLNTGELFF
TGTGCCATCAGTCCGCATCAAAAGTTAAACACCGGGGAGCTGTTTTTT
>TRBJ2-1|.|TRBD2|TRBV5-1
CASSLGLAGRLFF
TGCGCCAGCAGCTTGGGACTAGCGGGGCGTTTGTTCTTC
>TRBJ2-7|many|.|TRBV5-1
CASSRGQTYEQYF
TGCGCCAGCAGCCGCGGACAAACCTACGAGCAGTACTTC
>TRBJ1-5|few|TRBD1|TRBV9
CASSPRGQRNQPQHF
TGTGCCAGCAGCCCAAGGGGACAGCGGAATCAGCCCCAGCATTTT
>TRBJ2-5|many|TRBD1|TRBV9
CASSAALQGFMETQYF
TGTGCCAGCAGCGCCGCATTACAGGGGTTCATGGAGACCCAGTACTTC
>TRBJ1-5|many|TRBD1|TRBV7-2
CASSPRDRGENQPQHF
TGTGCCAGCAGCCCGAGGGACAGGGGGGAGAATCAGCCCCAGCATTTT
>TRBJ2-7|few|TRBD2|TRBV9
CASSVALLAASYEQYF
TGTGCCAGCAGCGTAGCTCTCCTAGCGGCCTCCTACGAGCAGTACTTC
>TRBJ1-5|.|.|TRBV12-3/TRBV12-4
CASSLEGCGDSNQPQHF
TGTGCCAGCAGTTTAGAGGGGTGCGGCGATAGCAATCAGCCCCAGCATTTT
>TRBJ1-5|few|.|TRBV20-1
CSAQQLSGPYQPQHF
TGCAGTGCTCAACAGTTATCGGGCCCCTATCAGCCCCAGCATTTT
>TRBJ2-1|few|TRBD2|TRBV7-2
CASSFVGLASDEQFF
TGTGCCAGCAGCTTCGTGGGACTAGCCTCTGATGAGCAGTTCTTC
>TRBJ2-3|many|TRBD2|TRBV9
CASSVVPGGTTDTQYF
TGTGCCAGCAGCGTAGTCCCGGGAGGGACCACAGATACGCAGTATTTT
>TRBJ2-1|few|TRBD2|TRBV3-1
CASSQEERERGEQFF
TGTGCCAGCAGCCAAGAAGAGCGGGAGAGAGGTGAGCAGTTCTTC